This T cell receptor beta chain was identified during a study of early T cells in non-severe SARS-CoV-2 infection. Overall study context: Bulk RNA taken from unsorted whole blood was sequenced, leaving chains unpaired.

cDNA molecules, individually, were tagged with unique molecular identifiers. TCRdb processed the 5' RACE reads anew with MiXCR; each CDR3 protein has one entry. The table includes about 70,000 distinct CDR3 sequences, about 11% detected once. This clonotype was observed many times. Its antigen is unknown. Germline V gene data show CDR1 as SGHRS and CDR2 as YFSETQ. The CDR3 is 12 amino acids. With 3 bases removed from V and 0 bases from J, the gap between germline ends came to 2 bases. Study results and limitations: In VDJdb matching, anti-spike CD8 responses were favored while private and CD4 specificities went missing.

The sequenced sample was whole blood. The clonotype originates from an adult who was a healthcare worker with PCR-confirmed SARS-CoV-2 infection or an uninfected control (not recorded which). This rearrangement joins TRBV5-1 to TRBJ2-3; D uncertain. The CDR3 DNA follows: TGCGCCAGCAGCTATAGCACAGATACGCAGTATTTT. Translated, it gives CASSYSTDTQYF.